Listed here is a single T cell receptor beta chain. Its antigen is still unknown. TCRdb reanalysed the RT-PCR reads using MiXCR and keeps one entry per CDR3 protein. The sample lists 710,000 or so distinct CDR3 sequences; about a sixth were seen once. The germline gives CDR1 PRHDT, CDR2 FYEKMQ (reference sequence). The CDR3 loop spans 14 amino acids. Trimming removed 6 bases from V and 2 bases from J, with 13 bases in between. These data are taken from a study of response to subunit inactivated influenza vaccine. Findings and limits, study-wide: The authors proposed limited new T cell recruitment per seasonal influenza vaccination.

The sequenced sample was PBMCs from blood, obtained less than 13 days after vaccination. This clonotype originated in a man in his fifties or sixties who received an inactivated influenza vaccine. The chain employs TRBV13 and TRBJ1-2, with no clear D. The DNA for the CDR3 is TGTGCCAGCAGTTACAGAGGGCCGAACTATGGCTACACCTTC. The encoded protein is CASSYRGPNYGYTF.